This TCR beta chain derives from a study of blood T cell repertoires in COVID-19. Across the whole study: The samples span acute and convalescent COVID-19 from the United States, Italy and Spain. T cells, B-cell-depleted T cells, or PBMCs provided the cDNA or gDNA that served as material.

Enrolment of Seattle patients took place during active infection, and they were followed longitudinally. TCRdb keeps only in-frame clones here, not all; method: immunoSEQ multiplex PCR. The sample yields 200,000 to 250,000 clones, roughly 92% seen once. Trimming pared 5 bases from V and 4 bases from J, leaving 11 bases between. Germline CDR1 and CDR2: SNHLY and FYNNEI. The CDR3 runs 13 residues. The V and J genes are TRBV2 and TRBJ1-2; D is uncertain. The sequence derives from a man aged 55 to 70 with COVID-19, enrolled during active disease. The sequenced sample consisted of peripheral blood. Here the CDR3 reads CASSTWAAYGYTF. CDR3 sequence (DNA): TGTGCCAGCAGTACGTGGGCAGCCTATGGCTACACCTTC.